The 23 T cell receptor beta chains presented below share a single source sample, sequenced in a study of blood T cells in healthy people across ages. A sample-barcoded 5' primer and a J-beta primer mix were used in a second PCR of roughly 7 to 11 cycles. TCRdb itself ran the 5' RACE reads through MiXCR, one entry per CDR3 protein. The sample has around 870,000 distinct CDR3 sequences; 25% to 35% are singletons. Specimen: blood. Receptors originate from a woman at least 80 years old in good health.

This clonotype was picked up one time. This sequence may be a read error, since a much larger clone differs from it by one base. The rearrangement joins TRBV4-3 to TRBJ1-2; D is perhaps TRBD1 (5 bases). The CDR3 sequence is 16 residues long. V lost 2 bases to trimming and J lost 3 bases, with 16 bases between them. Germline CDR1 reads LGHNA; CDR2 reads YSLEER. The CDR3 coding sequence is TGCGCCAGCAGCCAATTCGTCGACGGGGCTGACTATGGCTACACCTTC. Amino acid sequence: CASSQFVDGADYGYTF.

This clonotype has ten or more counts. The chain has TRBV20-1 and TRBJ2-3; D remains ambiguous. Germline V lookup: CDR1 DFQATT, CDR2 SNEGSKA (reference sequence). The CDR3 spans 16 residues. Trimming removed 1 base at V and 9 bases at J, with 23 bases between. The DNA of the CDR3 is TGCAGTGCTAGAGCCTCCGGTCTGAGGTCCCCGAGAACGCAGTATTTT. Protein: CSARASGLRSPRTQYF.

Comments on this clonotype: This may be a read error, as it is one base from a much larger clone. V usage is TRBV2 and J usage is TRBJ2-7; TRBD2 agrees at 7 bases. The CDR3 has 15 amino acids. V lost 8 bases and J lost 7; bases outside the gene matches: 17. Germline CDR1 is SNHLY and CDR2 is FYNNEI. In DNA form, the CDR3 reads TGTGCCAGCTCTTCGGGGGGTACCTACTACAATGAGCAGTACTTC. It is translated as CASSSGGTYYNEQYF.

This clonotype was detected many times. The chain carries TRBV12-3 or TRBV12-4 and TRBJ2-3; 12 bases map to TRBD2. The CDR3 consists of 19 residues. After removal of 3 bases from V and 7 bases from J, the junction contained 17 bases not matched to a gene. CDR3 protein: CASSFVLGGSSGGENTQYF. The CDR3 DNA is TGTGCCAGCAGTTTTGTCCTTGGGGGATCTAGCGGGGGGGAAAATACGCAGTATTTT.

This clonotype was counted a few times. The chain joins TRBV20-1 to TRBJ2-7; no clear D gene. The germline gives CDR1 DFQATT, CDR2 SNEGSKA (reference sequence). The ends were cut back, 7 bases at V and 0 bases at J, with 16 bases in the middle. This CDR3 has 14 amino acids. In DNA, the CDR3 is TGCAGTGGTCTAGATCCTGCCTCCTCCTACGAGCAGTACTTC. This codes for CSGLDPASSYEQYF.

This clonotype was observed a few times. The genes are TRBV10-1 and TRBJ2-3; TRBD1 or TRBD2 may be the D gene (5 bases each). Deletions cut 2 bases from V and 8 bases from J, with 11 bases between. Germline values: CDR1 WNHNN, CDR2 SYGVQD (reference sequence). The CDR3 is made up of 13 amino acids. As DNA, the CDR3 is TGCGCCAGCAGTGAGGGGGACGCCTCTACGCAGTATTTT. It yields the protein CASSEGDASTQYF.

This clonotype was observed at least ten times. The chain uses TRBV20-1 and TRBJ2-7, with a tentative D call TRBD2 (6 bases). V was trimmed by 6 bases and J by 4 bases, leaving 19 bases between them. The CDR3 totals 14 residues. Germline CDR1 reads DFQATT; CDR2 reads SNEGSKA (reference sequence). The CDR3 DNA sequence: TGCAGTGCCACCGACCCCTGGACTATTTACGAGCAGTACTTC. Encoded protein: CSATDPWTIYEQYF.

In regard to this clonotype: A much larger clone lies one base from this, so it may be a read error. V gene TRBV25-1 combines with J gene TRBJ2-1, with D maybe TRBD1 (5 bases). The J call may be incorrect, as the DNA end agrees better with TRBJ2-7. CDR3 size: 17 residues. Germline lookup yields CDR1 MGHDK and CDR2 SYGVNS. The CDR3 region has the DNA TGTGCCAGCAGTGAACCTAGGGGAAGTTGGGCCTACAATGAGCAGTACTTC. Translation gives CASSEPRGSWAYNEQYF.

This clonotype came up a few times. A much bigger clone sits one base away, suggesting this may be a read error. V gene TRBV7-2 combines with J gene TRBJ1-2; TRBD1 agrees at 10 bases. Per germline, CDR1 SGHTA and CDR2 FQGNSA. The CDR3 runs 15 residues. The CDR3 reads CASSPRQGANYDYTF. The CDR3 DNA sequence: TGTGCCAGCAGCCCCAGACAGGGGGCCAACTATGACTACACCTTC.

This clonotype was recorded many times. V and J are TRBV20-1 and TRBJ2-1; D perhaps matches TRBD2 (6 bases). The CDR3 loop spans 11 amino acids. Trimming removed 6 bases at V and 12 bases at J, with 15 bases between. Germline CDR1 DFQATT, CDR2 SNEGSKA (reference sequence). CDR3 sequence: CSAKDYPGQFF. The DNA of the CDR3 is TGCAGTGCAAAGGACTACCCTGGGCAGTTCTTC.

As concerns this clonotype: Possible read error: a much larger clone is one base away. The V call is TRBV6-4, the J call TRBJ2-5; D possibly corresponds to TRBD2 (5 bases). Germline V gene lookup returns CDR1 MRHNA and CDR2 SNTAGT. V was trimmed by 4 bases and J by 11 bases, leaving 23 bases between them. The CDR3 has 15 amino acids. The CDR3 protein is CASSVGGPAGREQYF. DNA for the CDR3: TGTGCCAGCAGTGTTGGTGGACCAGCAGGTAGGGAGCAGTACTTC.

The rearrangement links TRBV14 to TRBJ1-1, with D maybe TRBD1 (5 bases). V lost 3 bases and J lost 5, with 13 bases in between. This CDR3 has 14 residues. The germline gives CDR1 SGHDN, CDR2 FVKESK. The CDR3 DNA follows: TGTGCCAGCAGCCAGAGAGGGGCTAGGACTGAAGCTTTCTTT. This sequence encodes CASSQRGARTEAFF.

This clonotype was seen once. The V gene is TRBV12-3 or TRBV12-4, the J gene TRBJ2-7; 9 bases map to TRBD2. This CDR3 contains 17 residues. Unmatched junction bases numbered 19, after V lost 3 bases and J lost 10 bases. As DNA, the CDR3 is TGTGCCAGCAGTTTCACGGGACGAGCGGGGGGCCAAGAAACCCAGTACTTC. It specifies CASSFTGRAGGQETQYF.

This clonotype appeared many times. The gene calls are TRBV20-1 and TRBJ2-3; the match to TRBD1 covers 11 bases. The junction had 6 bases not matched to a gene; V was cut back by 6 bases and J by 4 bases. The germline V gene has CDR1 DFQATT and CDR2 SNEGSKA (reference sequence). The CDR3 is 14 amino acids. CDR3: CSAGDRGSADTQYF. The CDR3 region has the DNA TGCAGTGCGGGGGACAGGGGGTCCGCAGATACGCAGTATTTT.

Many counts were recorded for this clonotype. This chain uses TRBV7-2 with TRBJ2-5; TRBD1 agrees at 8 bases. Germline CDR1 is SGHTA and CDR2 is FQGNSA. This CDR3 has 16 amino acids. Unmatched junction bases numbered 9, after V lost 5 bases and J lost 1 base. The CDR3 DNA reads as TGTGCCAGCAGCGCGTGGCAGGGGGCCTCCCAAGAGACCCAGTACTTC. Residues: CASSAWQGASQETQYF.

Comment on this clonotype: A read error may explain this, as a much larger clone is one base away. The chain joins TRBV28 to TRBJ2-7, with TRBD1 matching over 8 bases. The V gene's germline CDR1 is MDHEN and CDR2 SYDVKM. This CDR3 is 15 amino acids long. This CDR3 reads CASSMKGQGVYGQYF. In DNA, the CDR3 is TGTGCCAGCAGCATGAAAGGACAGGGCGTGTACGGGCAGTACTTC.

This clonotype has at least ten counts. Just one base apart from a much larger clone, this may be a read error. The chain joins TRBV7-2 to TRBJ1-6; TRBD1 matches at 8 bases. Trimming cost V 8 bases and J 9 bases; bases outside gene matches: 6. Germline V gives CDR1 SGHTA, CDR2 FQGNSA. This CDR3 contains 13 residues. The CDR3 loop reads CASGDRGSSPLHF. DNA for the CDR3: TGTGCCAGCGGAGACAGGGGAAGTTCACCCCTCCACTTT.

Concerning this clonotype: One base away lies a much larger clone, so this may be a sequencing read error. This sequence joins TRBV12-3 or TRBV12-4 and TRBJ2-3; the D gene could be TRBD1 or TRBD2 (5 bases each). CDR3 size: 13 residues. CDR3 in DNA: TGTGCCAGCAGTGGGGGTCACACAGATGCGCAGTATTTT. Translated: CASSGGHTDAQYF.

This sequence joins TRBV12-3 or TRBV12-4 and TRBJ2-3, with 7 bases identical to TRBD2. J lost 3 bases, V lost 6 bases, and 9 bases had no gene match. The CDR3 has 15 residues. CDR3 sequence (DNA): TGTGCCAGCAGCCCGTGGCGAGCGGGAACAGATACGCAGTATTTT. Encoded protein: CASSPWRAGTDTQYF.

This clonotype was found a few times. This clone may be a read error of a much larger clone one base away. The chain recombines TRBV2 with TRBJ2-1; the D gene could be TRBD1 or TRBD2 (5 bases each). Per the germline V gene, CDR1 is SNHLY and CDR2 is FYNNEI. CDR3 size: 13 residues. The CDR3 DNA reads as TGTGCCAGCAGTCGGGACGTAGGCAATGTGCAGTTCTTC. Translation: CASSRDVGNVQFF.

The rearrangement uses TRBV3-1 and TRBJ2-7; D is undetermined. Trimming removed 2 bases from V and 6 bases from J, with 11 bases in between. The CDR3 runs to 13 residues. Germline V lookup: CDR1 LGHDT, CDR2 YNNKEL (reference sequence). The CDR3 region is CASSQTDWGEQYF. The CDR3 DNA reads TGTGCCAGCAGCCAAACAGACTGGGGCGAGCAGTACTTC.

This clonotype was recorded once. This may arise from a read error, as a much more abundant clone is one base away. The chain combines TRBV20-1 with TRBJ2-5; 9 bases are a match to TRBD2. The J segment lost 5 bases and the V segment lost 6 bases, leaving 16 bases of the junction unmatched. Germline V gene data show CDR1 as DFQATT and CDR2 as SNEGSKA (reference sequence). The CDR3 extends over 16 amino acids. CDR3 coding DNA: TGCAGTGCACCAATACGCGGGGGGGGAAAAGACGAGACCCAGTACTTC. Protein product: CSAPIRGGGKDETQYF.

The V gene is TRBV6-2 or TRBV6-3, the J gene TRBJ2-1, with 12 bases identical to TRBD2. The V gene's germline CDR1 is MNHEY and CDR2 SVGEGT. Trimming removed 3 bases from V and 8 bases from J; junction bases left unmatched: 5. The CDR3 has 15 residues. CDR3 sequence (DNA): TGTGCCAGCAGTTATAGGACTAGCGGGGATTATGAGCAGTTCTTC. Translation gives CASSYRTSGDYEQFF.